A selection of T cell receptor beta chains follows, all from one sample in a study of a mutant IDH1 vaccine in newly diagnosed glioma. These receptors are not linked to any known antigen. Method: immunoSEQ multiplex PCR; TCRdb's copy keeps in-frame clones and lacks some. The data contain fewer than 45,000 clones, roughly 84% of them singletons. The sequenced sample was PBMCs, obtained from a glioma patient whose treatment included an IDH1 peptide vaccine. The receptors shown here come from a man aged 35 to 55 with glioma. CDR3s include the opening cysteine and the closing phenylalanine or tryptophan. The D gene is left open where the match is weak.

.	TRBV5-1	TRBJ2-5	CASSLASTGQETQYF
.	TRBV27	TRBJ1-2	CASSLRLGGSYGYTF
TRBD1	TRBV5-1	TRBJ1-6	CASSLRQGASPLHF
.	TRBV29-1	TRBJ1-1	CSVEDIREAFF
.	TRBV5-5	TRBJ1-1	CASSYPDRAEAFF
.	TRBV6-5	TRBJ1-4	CASSTQAGAEKLFF
.	TRBV9	TRBJ1-2	CASSVVGFDGYTF
TRBD1	TRBV6-5	TRBJ1-2	CASSYSTGFDYGYTF
.	TRBV27	TRBJ1-3	CASRSGTPTSGNTIYF
.	TRBV27	TRBJ2-2	CASSIPGSGYTGELFF
TRBD1	TRBV12-5	TRBJ2-5	CASEQDRLGQETQYF
.	TRBV9	TRBJ2-5	CASSVDRALQETQYF
TRBD1	TRBV5-4	TRBJ2-7	CASSMGTVSYEQYF
.	TRBV7-9	TRBJ1-1	CASSTSGRGDTEAFF
.	TRBV2	TRBJ1-2	CASAPTGTYGYTF
TRBD1	TRBV28	TRBJ2-7	CASSLIARGTGEQYF
.	TRBV5-6	TRBJ2-7	CASSLTRSSYEQYF
TRBD1	TRBV5-7	TRBJ1-2	CASSLPDRGKDGYTF
TRBD2	TRBV6-1	TRBJ2-1	CASSEMTSGYNEQFF
.	TRBV6-5	TRBJ1-5	CASSTSGDQPQHF
.	TRBV5-1	TRBJ1-5	CASSLMSRSGQPQHF
TRBD2	TRBV14	TRBJ2-7	CASSQDSSGTDEQYF
TRBD1	TRBV6-4	TRBJ1-1	CASSDSSGGLTEAFF
.	TRBV6-4	TRBJ2-3	CASSDGLMGTQYF
TRBD2	TRBV4-1	TRBJ2-1	CASSRGGLTNPYHEQFF
.	TRBV28	TRBJ1-1	CASSLKPGVSEAFF
.	TRBV28	TRBJ2-7	CASSTAPLYEQYF
.	TRBV6-5	TRBJ1-2	CASSPRGLYGYTF
.	TRBV5-5	TRBJ1-4	CASSLVLSQGPRSEKLFF
.	TRBV5-1	TRBJ1-3	CASSLEGGYSGNTIYF
TRBD2	TRBV6-5	TRBJ2-7	CATGLAGRNEQYF
TRBD2	TRBV4-1	TRBJ2-7	CASSPPGGGIGGGSYEQYF
TRBD1	TRBV6-6	TRBJ1-2	CASSYAGTGSHGYTF
TRBD2	TRBV7-2	TRBJ2-3	CASSLEGLKSTDTQYF
.	TRBV7-6	TRBJ1-1	CASSPIGGLSTEAFF
TRBD1	TRBV29-1	TRBJ2-1	CSVARTGTYNEQFF
.	TRBV4-3	TRBJ2-7	CASSQDLPAYYEQYF
.	TRBV5-1	TRBJ2-1	CASSSQGALGQFF
TRBD2	TRBV7-2	TRBJ2-1	CASSRLAEQYNEQFF
.	TRBV4-1	TRBJ1-2	CASSQEPPGRGGYTF
.	TRBV19	TRBJ2-6	CASSPGQRGANVLTF
.	TRBV10-3	TRBJ1-5	CAIRIDEDQPQHF
TRBD1	TRBV7-6	TRBJ2-2	CAVSHQGVNTGELFF
TRBD2	TRBV29-1	TRBJ2-7	CSVDGEGDRWAEQYF
TRBD1	TRBV19	TRBJ1-2	CASVSGTDYGYTF
.	TRBV5-5	TRBJ2-7	CASSGGLSNSYEQYF
TRBD2	TRBV5-4	TRBJ2-7	CASSRTGGLAGDGKYEQYF
.	TRBV18	TRBJ2-6	CASSPSPALSGANVLTF
.	TRBV9	TRBJ2-1	CASSVSSAMYNEQFF
TRBD1	TRBV18	TRBJ1-1	CASSSQSGGEGAFF
.	TRBV7-8	TRBJ2-5	CASSSQTPPRETQYF
.	TRBV15	TRBJ1-4	CATSREGQRDEKLFF
.	TRBV5-8	TRBJ1-5	CASSFQPQHF